A single T cell receptor (beta chain) is shown here with its context. Trimming took off 2 bases at V and 8 bases at J, with 18 bases between the two ends. Germline V gives CDR1 SGHTA, CDR2 FQGTGA. The CDR3 has 15 residues. The PCR ran on 60 Vbeta and 13 Jbeta primers. Clones were sequenced by immunoSEQ multiplex PCR, and TCRdb holds only the in-frame ones, with some missing. The table lists tens of thousands of clones, about 70% of them singletons. This record belongs to a study of cytomegalovirus exposure and HLA in healthy donors. The material sequenced was PBMCs. The rearrangement links TRBV7-3 to TRBJ1-2; D possibly corresponds to TRBD1 (5 bases). This TCR derives from a male donor in good health and CMV-seropositive. CDR3 residues: CASSLSAAGSGGYTF. The CDR3 DNA is TGTGCCAGCAGCTTATCCGCCGCGGGGTCAGGGGGCTACACCTTC.